This T cell receptor (beta chain) appears in the sequencing data of a study of T cell changes during pregnancy in multiple sclerosis. V dropped 1 base and J dropped 0 bases, with 9 bases sitting between them. CDR3 length: 14 amino acids. CDR1 and CDR2 (germline): GTSNPN, SVGIG (reference sequence). Using immunoSEQ multiplex PCR, the repertoire was profiled, and TCRdb retains in-frame clones only, with some absent. The sample has 15,000 or so clones; around 86% are singletons. The starting material was CD8+ T cells from peripheral blood mononuclear cells, obtained in the first trimester of pregnancy. V usage is TRBV30 and J usage is TRBJ1-2; no clear D. The receptor was derived from a female donor with multiple sclerosis, enrolled in a pregnancy study. This CDR3 reads CAWSGALANYGYTF. The CDR3 DNA is TGTGCCTGGAGTGGTGCCCTAGCTAACTATGGCTACACCTTC. The full variable domain, with the rest looked up from reference TRBV30 and TRBJ1-2, is SQTIHQWPATLVQPVGSPLSLECTVEGTSNPNLYWYRQAAGRGLQLLFYSVGIGQISSEVPQNLSASRPQDRQFILSSKKLLLSDSGFYLCAWSGALANYGYTFGSGTRLTVV.